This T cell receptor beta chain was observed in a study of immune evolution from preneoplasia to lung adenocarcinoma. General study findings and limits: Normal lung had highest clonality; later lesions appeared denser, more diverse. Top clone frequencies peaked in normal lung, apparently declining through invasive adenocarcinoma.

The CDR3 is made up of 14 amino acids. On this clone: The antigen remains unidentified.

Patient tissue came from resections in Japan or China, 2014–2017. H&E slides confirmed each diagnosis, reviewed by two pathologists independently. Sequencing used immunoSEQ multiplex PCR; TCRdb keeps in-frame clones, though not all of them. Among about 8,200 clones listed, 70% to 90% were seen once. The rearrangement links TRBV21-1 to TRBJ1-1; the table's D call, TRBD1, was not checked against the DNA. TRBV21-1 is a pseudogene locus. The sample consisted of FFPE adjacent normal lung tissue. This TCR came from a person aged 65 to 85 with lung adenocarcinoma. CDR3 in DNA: TGTGCCAGCAGCCCCAGGGGGCGGCTCACTGAAGCTTTCTTT. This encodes CASSPRGRLTEAFF.